The 12 T cell receptor beta chains below all came from one sample that was sequenced in a study of OX40 agonist ivuxolimab in advanced cancers. The assay was immunoSEQ multiplex PCR, and TCRdb's table has in-frame clones only and misses some. In the table there are 75,000 to 100,000 clones, about 84% of which are singletons. This sample comprised CD4+ or CD8+ T cells sorted from blood, obtained in a trial of the OX40 agonist ivuxolimab. All receptors come from an adult with an advanced solid tumor such as melanoma, head and neck, liver or kidney cancer.

The rearrangement joins TRBV9 to TRBJ1-1; TRBD1 is a possible D gene (5 bases). The V and J ends lost 0 bases and 1 base respectively, with 10 bases between them. Germline V CDR1 and CDR2: SGDLS, YYNGEE. The CDR3 extends over 15 amino acids. The CDR3 is CASSVGSGTNTEAFF. CDR3 sequence (DNA): TGTGCCAGCAGCGTAGGGTCAGGGACGAACACTGAAGCTTTCTTT.

The chain employs TRBV27 and TRBJ1-4, with D possibly TRBD1 on 5 matching bases. Between the trimmed V and J ends, which lost 5 bases and 3 bases, there was a span of 22 bases. The CDR3 loop spans 18 amino acids. The germline V gene encodes CDR1 MNHEY and CDR2 SMNVEV (reference sequence). The CDR3 loop is CASSPWVRENRANEKLFF. The DNA for the CDR3 is TGTGCCAGCAGTCCTTGGGTCAGGGAAAATCGGGCTAATGAAAAACTGTTTTTT.

The V call is TRBV2, the J call TRBJ1-2; unclear D gene. The germline gives CDR1 SNHLY, CDR2 FYNNEI. The CDR3 contains 13 residues. Trimming left V 4 bases short and J 2 bases short, with 8 bases between. In DNA, the CDR3 is TGTGCCAGCAGTGGTCCCCAAAACTATGGCTACACCTTC. It is translated as CASSGPQNYGYTF.

The chain is built from TRBV11-2 and TRBJ2-5, with no clear D. Germline assignment: CDR1 SGHAT and CDR2 FQNNGV. Trimming stripped 1 base from V and 5 bases from J, with 11 bases between. The CDR3 runs 14 residues. As DNA, the CDR3 is TGTGCCAGCAGCTTAGTATCCGGCCGGGAGACCCAGTACTTC. It translates to CASSLVSGRETQYF.

The chain carries TRBV4-3 and TRBJ1-5; D is possibly TRBD1 (6 bases). With 1 base removed from V and 0 bases from J, the gap between germline ends came to 19 bases. The germline V gene encodes CDR1 LGHNA and CDR2 YSLEER. The CDR3 has 19 residues. CDR3 protein: CASSQGLPGDPYSNQPQHF. The CDR3 coding sequence is TGCGCCAGCAGCCAAGGTCTCCCAGGGGATCCGTATAGCAATCAGCCCCAGCATTTT.

The V gene is TRBV2, the J gene TRBJ2-3, with 7 bases fitting TRBD1. V was pared by 5 bases and J by 7 bases, with 15 bases of the junction left unmatched. This CDR3 has 16 amino acids. Germline V lookup: CDR1 SNHLY, CDR2 FYNNEI. The CDR3 nucleotides read TGTGCCAGCAGTTCCCCAACAAGGGGGCTTGGAAATACGCAGTATTTT. Its protein is CASSSPTRGLGNTQYF. The full variable domain, completed using reference TRBV2 and TRBJ2-3, is EPEVTQTPSHQVTQMGQEVILRCVPISNHLYFYWYRQILGQKVEFLVSFYNNEISEKSEIFDDQFSVERPDGSNFTLKIRSTKLEDSAMYFCASSSPTRGLGNTQYFGPGTRLTVL.

The chain links TRBV19 to TRBJ2-1, with 11 bases identical to TRBD2. The CDR3 sequence is 14 residues long. V was clipped by 5 bases and J by 6 bases; unmatched bases: 3. CDR1 and CDR2 from the germline V gene are LNHDA and SQIVND (reference sequence). The CDR3 DNA reads TGTGCCAGTAGTCCCGGACTAGCGGGCAATGAGCAGTTCTTC. Its translation: CASSPGLAGNEQFF.

This clone occurred a few times. The J gene is TRBJ2-3, the V gene TRBV19, with 12 bases identical to TRBD2. From germline, CDR1 is LNHDA and CDR2 SQIVND (reference sequence). V shed 2 bases, J shed 3 bases, and the junction held 3 bases outside the gene matches. The CDR3 loop spans 16 amino acids. The CDR3 DNA sequence: TGTGCCAGTAGTATATCCCTAGCGGGGGGGACAGATACGCAGTATTTT. Encoded protein: CASSISLAGGTDTQYF.

This clone has just a few counts. This chain uses TRBV10-1 with TRBJ2-7, with 10 bases that match TRBD1. Germline-derived CDR1 and CDR2 are WNHNN and SYGVQD (reference sequence). The CDR3 is made up of 14 amino acids. J gave up 7 bases and V 6 bases, and 9 bases lay outside the gene matches. The CDR3 sequence is CASSSGQGVGEQYF. CDR3 sequence (DNA): TGCGCCAGCAGCTCCGGACAGGGGGTGGGAGAGCAGTACTTC.

The V gene is TRBV7-9, the J gene TRBJ1-1; the match to TRBD1 covers 11 bases. V trimming: 1 base; J trimming: 4 bases; junction bases outside the gene matches: 2. The CDR3 is 15 residues long. Germline CDR1 SEHNR, CDR2 FQNEAQ (reference sequence). The CDR3 nucleotides read TGTGCCAGCAGCTTAGGAGGACAGGGGGCCACTGAAGCTTTCTTT. Its translation: CASSLGGQGATEAFF.

The chain employs TRBV18 and TRBJ1-1; a weak D match, TRBD1 (5 bases). The length of the CDR3 is 14 residues. The germline gives CDR1 KGHSH, CDR2 LQKENI. Trimming left V 0 bases short and J 6 bases short, with 11 bases between. This chain's CDR3 is CASSPPLGQPEAFF. The CDR3 coding sequence is TGTGCCAGCTCACCACCTTTGGGGCAACCTGAAGCTTTCTTT. Full variable domain (rest looked up from reference TRBV18 and TRBJ1-1): NAGVMQNPRHLVRRRGQEARLRCSPMKGHSHVYWYRQLPEEGLKFMVYLQKENIIDESGMPKERFSAEFPKEGPSILRIQQVVRGDSAAYFCASSPPLGQPEAFFGQGTRLTVV.

On this clone itself: Other DNA sequences from this sample encode an identical CDR3 as well. The rearrangement joins TRBV6-5 to TRBJ1-2; D is uncertain. Germline loops: CDR1 MNHEY, CDR2 SVGAGI. The CDR3 is made up of 12 amino acids. Trimming removed 4 bases from V and 4 bases from J, with 7 bases in between. The CDR3 DNA sequence: TGTGCCAGCAGTTCCGGGAGCTATGGCTACACCTTC. Amino acids: CASSSGSYGYTF.